The subject of this entry is one T cell receptor (beta chain). This sample was taken from a study of cytomegalovirus exposure and HLA in healthy donors. The PCR was carried out with 60 Vbeta primers and 13 Jbeta primers. TCRdb's copy holds only in-frame clones and misses some; the assay was immunoSEQ multiplex PCR. The repertoire has approximately 100,000 clones, around four fifths of them found once; the top ten carry about 1.6%. Germline V gene lookup returns CDR1 KGHSH and CDR2 LQKENI. V lost 5 bases to trimming and J lost 5 bases; unmatched junction nucleotides: 12. The CDR3 loop spans 16 amino acids.

This chain connects TRBV18 to TRBJ2-1; 7 bases agree with TRBD1. Sequenced material: PBMCs. The sequence was obtained from a man in his forties or fifties in good health and CMV-seronegative. CDR3 in DNA: TGTGCCAGCTCATCGATAAGGGGGCCCCCCCACAATGAGCAGTTCTTC. Translating gives CASSSIRGPPHNEQFF.